The next 15 T cell receptor beta chains were all read from a single sample in a study of CD8 T cells in ankylosing spondylitis. TCRdb independently ran MiXCR on the 5' RACE reads; one entry per CDR3 protein. Of approximately 260,000 distinct CDR3 sequences in the sample, approximately 9% are singletons; the top ten hold approximately 6.3%. The sequenced sample was blood, either unsorted or a sorted T cell fraction (not recorded which). These receptors were collected from a male donor with ankylosing spondylitis or in good health (not recorded which).

This clonotype was seen repeatedly, ten times or more. The chain uses TRBV10-3 and TRBJ2-7; D ambiguous. The CDR3 has 12 amino acids. Per germline, CDR1 ENHRY and CDR2 SYGVKD. The V end lost 4 bases, the J end lost 6 bases, and 10 bases lay between the germline ends. CDR3 DNA: TGTGCCATCAGTGGTCGAGATGGCGAGCAGTACTTC. Translation: CAISGRDGEQYF.

This clonotype occurred many times. This sequence joins TRBV7-6 and TRBJ2-3; no reliable D call. The CDR3 has 13 amino acids. Germline V gene data show CDR1 as SGHVS and CDR2 as FNYEAQ. Trimming shortened V by 5 bases and J by 5 bases, and 11 bases separated the two germline ends. The DNA of the CDR3 is TGTGCCAGCAGCCCCTATTCGGGAGATACGCAGTATTTT. Its protein product is CASSPYSGDTQYF.

This clonotype was seen repeatedly, ten times or more. This chain links TRBV12-3 or TRBV12-4 with TRBJ1-6; D is ambiguous. V shed 6 bases and J shed 8 bases, with 14 bases lying between them. The CDR3 is 14 amino acids. The CDR3 sequence: CASSFSSRDSPLHF. CDR3 DNA sequence: TGTGCCAGCAGCTTTTCTAGCCGGGATTCACCCCTCCACTTT.

This clonotype was seen many times. The rearrangement joins TRBV20-1 to TRBJ1-2; D is undetermined. Trimming cost V 1 base and J 0 bases, with 3 bases left between them. This CDR3 region has 12 residues. Germline V gene sequence: CDR1 DFQATT, CDR2 SNEGSKA (reference sequence). The CDR3 DNA sequence: TGCAGTGCTAGAGGGGCTAACTATGGCTACACCTTC. It codes for CSARGANYGYTF.

Many counts were recorded for this clonotype. The V gene is TRBV27, the J gene TRBJ2-1; 7 positions agree with TRBD1. With 7 bases clipped from V and 5 bases from J, the junction kept 8 bases outside the gene matches. The CDR3 runs 14 residues. Germline CDR1 MNHEY, CDR2 SMNVEV (reference sequence). CDR3 coding DNA: TGTGCCAGCACCCCGGACAGGTTCGACAATGAGCAGTTCTTC. Encoded protein: CASTPDRFDNEQFF.

This clonotype has a count of ten or more. The V call is TRBV7-8, the J call TRBJ1-2, with D possibly TRBD1 on 5 matching bases. Germline loops: CDR1 SGHVS, CDR2 FQNEAQ. The V and J ends lost 0 bases and 8 bases respectively, with 13 bases between them. The CDR3 sequence is 14 residues long. The DNA of the CDR3 is TGTGCCAGCAGCTTAGCGGACAACCTCCGGGGCTACACCTTC. It codes for CASSLADNLRGYTF.

This clonotype was seen ten or more times. The genes are TRBV7-9 and TRBJ2-6; D unresolved. Germline V gene data show CDR1 as SEHNR and CDR2 as FQNEAQ (reference sequence). This CDR3 has 15 residues. Between the trimmed V and J ends, which lost 5 bases and 0 bases, there was a span of 8 bases. CDR3 nucleotides: TGTGCCAGCAGCATTGTGAACTCTGGGGCCAACGTCCTGACTTTC. Its protein product is CASSIVNSGANVLTF. The full variable domain, its missing parts supplied by reference TRBV7-9 and TRBJ2-6, is DTGVSQNPRHKITKRGQNVTFRCDPISEHNRLYWYRQTLGQGPEFLTYFQNEAQLEKSRLLSDRFSAERPKGSFSTLEIQRTEQGDSAMYLCASSIVNSGANVLTFGAGSRLTVL.

The V and J genes are TRBV30 and TRBJ2-7; TRBD2 is a possible D gene (6 bases). This CDR3 has 12 residues. Germline V lookup: CDR1 GTSNPN, CDR2 SVGIG (reference sequence). V gave up 5 bases and J gave up 2 bases, with 10 bases separating them. The CDR3 DNA follows: TGTGCCTGGTCCCCGGGAGCCTACGAGCAGTACTTC. Its translation is CAWSPGAYEQYF.

This clonotype has at least ten counts. In nucleotides, the CDR3 is TGCAGTGCGACCGGGACAGGGGTAATGGAGACCCAGTACTTC. Translating gives CSATGTGVMETQYF. This rearrangement joins TRBV20-1 to TRBJ2-5, with TRBD1 matching 10 bases. The V gene end was trimmed by 6 bases and the J gene end by 5 bases; junction bases not matched to a gene: 9. Germline CDR1 and CDR2: DFQATT and SNEGSKA (reference sequence). CDR3 size: 14 residues.

Only a few counts were recorded for this clonotype. The genes are TRBV5-5 and TRBJ2-1, with 7 bases aligning to TRBD2. The V gene's germline CDR1 is SGHKS and CDR2 YYEKEE (reference sequence). This CDR3 has 15 residues. The junction had 3 bases not matched to a gene; V was cut back by 3 bases and J by 0 bases. The CDR3: CASSSLANSYNEQFF. The CDR3 nucleotides are TGTGCCAGCAGCTCACTAGCGAACTCCTACAATGAGCAGTTCTTC.

This clonotype was seen many times. CDR3 bases: TGTGCCAGCAGCTCACGGCCACCTAGCACAGATACGCAGTATTTT. Translating gives CASSSRPPSTDTQYF. V and J are TRBV5-5 and TRBJ2-3; D remains unclear. The germline V gene has CDR1 SGHKS and CDR2 YYEKEE (reference sequence). This CDR3 comprises 15 residues. The ends were cut back, 3 bases at V and 0 bases at J, with 11 bases in the middle.

This clonotype was found a few times. CDR3 nucleotides: TGCAGTGCTAGTGCACCGGCCTCGGGCAATCAGCCCCAGCATTTT. It is translated as CSASAPASGNQPQHF. V gene TRBV20-1 combines with J gene TRBJ1-5; D not certain. The CDR3 runs to 15 residues. V shed 3 bases and J shed 2 bases, with 14 bases lying between them. The V gene's germline CDR1 is DFQATT and CDR2 SNEGSKA (reference sequence).

The chain employs TRBV7-2 and TRBJ2-5; maybe TRBD1 (5 bases). The germline CDR1 and CDR2 sequences are SGHTA and FQGNSA. The CDR3 consists of 14 residues. V was clipped by 5 bases and J by 7 bases, with 17 bases between them. The CDR3 reads CASSHPGARATQYF. In DNA, the CDR3 is TGTGCCAGCAGCCATCCTGGGGCTCGGGCGACCCAGTACTTC.

The chain joins TRBV2 to TRBJ1-5, with 9 bases fitting TRBD1. CDR1 is SNHLY and CDR2 is FYNNEI in the germline V gene. The CDR3 length is 13 residues. V was pared by 8 bases and J by 2 bases, with 1 base of the junction left unmatched. In DNA, the CDR3 is TGTGCCAGCGGACAGGGGCGCAATCAGCCCCAGCATTTT. It yields the protein CASGQGRNQPQHF.

This clonotype was picked up a small number of times. The chain uses TRBV9 and TRBJ2-1, with 7 positions matching TRBD2. The V gene's germline CDR1 is SGDLS and CDR2 YYNGEE. This CDR3 spans 14 amino acids. V trimming: 6 bases; J trimming: 3 bases; junction bases outside the gene matches: 6. The CDR3 DNA is TGTGCCAGCAAACCCCGGGACTACTACAATGAGCAGTTCTTC. Amino acids: CASKPRDYYNEQFF.